The TCR beta chain described here comes from a study of T cell changes during pregnancy in multiple sclerosis. TCRdb's copy holds only in-frame clones and misses some; the assay was immunoSEQ multiplex PCR. The sample shows fewer than 100,000 clones, 70% to 90% of them seen only once. Germline V gene data show CDR1 as MNHEY and CDR2 as SVGAGI. The ends were cut back, 4 bases at V and 0 bases at J, with 9 bases in the middle. The length of the CDR3 is 14 residues. This specimen consisted of peripheral blood, obtained before pregnancy. The origin of this receptor is a female donor with multiple sclerosis, enrolled in a pregnancy study. This chain connects TRBV6-5 to TRBJ1-2; D is unresolved. The CDR3 DNA sequence: TGTGCCAGCAGTTGGGAGAGAGCTAACTATGGCTACACCTTC. It specifies CASSWERANYGYTF.